The T cell receptor (beta chain) under discussion was sequenced for a study of glioma-infiltrating T cells after dendritic cell vaccination. Time point meaning: after dendritic cell vaccination, including at tumor progression/relapse. Sequenced by immunoSEQ multiplex PCR; TCRdb stores in-frame clones only, minus some. The profile covers tens of thousands of clones, with around 86% appearing a single time and 2% to 2.5% taken by the ten largest. The V gene end was trimmed by 6 bases and the J gene end by 2 bases; junction bases not matched to a gene: 10. CDR1 and CDR2 (germline): MNHEY, SVGAGI. The CDR3 extends over 15 amino acids.

This TCR came from a human donor with glioblastoma. The chain joins TRBV6-5 to TRBJ2-7; 7 bases are a match to TRBD2. The specimen comprised blood, sampled after dendritic cell vaccination. The CDR3, as DNA: TGTGCCAGCAGACCCCAACCGGGACTAACCTACGAGCAGTACTTC. As protein: CASRPQPGLTYEQYF.